One T cell receptor beta chain is described in this entry. This clone appeared a single time. No cognate antigen has been identified for it. Base qualities were left out, and no much larger clone turns up one base away. Inclusive of the bounding cysteine and phenylalanine, the CDR3 is 15 residues long. Only the CDR3 region is kept as DNA, spanning 45 bases read in frame from base 1. V is cut back by 1 base and J by 2 bases, with 0 bases in the junction unmatched. Sequences SGHKS (CDR1) and YYEKEE (CDR2) are obtained from the germline V gene (reference sequence). TCRbeta CDR3 regions were amplified from genomic DNA by means of the immunoSEQ Assay, a bias-controlled multiplex PCR. The study's own analysis went as follows. The number of nucleated cells in each sample was estimated by amplification of reference gene primers within the assay. To quantify the absolute abundance of each unique TCRbeta CDR3 rearrangement, sequence reads were collapsed and filtered. Productive Simpson clonality was computed per sample as the square root of Simpson's diversity index over productive rearrangements. What TCRdb holds here is the immuneACCESS table cut down to in-frame rearrangements. Part of the clones is not present; checked against another copy, under half of the missing clones reflect an unresolved V gene, and the others are unexplained. V and J calls and clone size come straight from that table; D and trimming were deduced from the DNA. The sample has approximately 150,000 clones on record, around 83% of them singletons. The top ten constitute 13% to 15% of the sample.

This specimen comes from a study of blood T cell repertoires in COVID-19 (TCRdb year 2020). Context from the whole study: Samples covering the acute and convalescent phases of COVID-19 were provided by collaborators in the United States, Italy and Spain. Samples were obtained from the ongoing ImmuneRACE study (first 160 participants) and from 1,254 subjects provided by 6 global collaborators. Subjects who had been exposed to COVID-19, were actively infected with it, or had recovered from it provided the deeply sampled blood TCRbeta repertoires that made up the dataset. The repertoires were made available in a free public database intended to serve as a resource for research on the immune response to SARS-CoV-2. Nearly every sample came with metadata listing a de-identified subject ID, COVID-19 status, age in years and sex. Where available, HLA class I and class II types were obtained from metadata supplied by the sample provider rather than from assay-based typing. The prospective study material was composed of cDNA or gDNA derived from T cells, B-cell-depleted T cells, or PBMCs. General study outcomes and caveats: How much clinical and demographic metadata was included differed by source and by participant, and the metadata was provided uncurated.

Enrolling through a virtual design, the prospective study's participants ranged in age from roughly 18 to 95 years and lived across some 22 United States geographic areas. To assign participants to cohorts, the prospective study relied on clinical history that participants themselves reported in a screening survey and a study questionnaire. ImmuneRACE Cohort 3 recovered participants were defined by two consecutive negative NP/OP PCR tests, healthcare professional clearance, or symptom resolution. Each participant in the prospective study had whole blood, serum and a nasopharyngeal or oropharyngeal swab collected by mobile phlebotomists. Over a roughly 2-month period, participants in the prospective study had the option of providing additional blood draws and questionnaires. Prospective study blood samples were shipped either frozen or at room temperature before DNA extraction.

The sequence came from a man in his fifties who had recovered from COVID-19. The sample consisted of PBMCs or T cells enriched from blood (not recorded which). The chain is made from TRBV5-5 and TRBJ2-7, and 13 bases in between align with TRBD2. The CDR3 has the sequence CASSLTSGGAYEQYF. The DNA reads TGTGCCAGCAGCTTGACTAGCGGGGGGGCCTACGAGCAGTACTTC. This CDR3, with the reference TRBV5-5 and TRBJ2-7 proteins standing in past its ends, gives the full variable domain DAGVTQSPTHLIKTRGQQVTLRCSPISGHKSVSWYQQVLGQGPQFIFQYYEKEERGRGNFPDRFSARQFPNYSSELNVNALLLGDSALYLCASSLTSGGAYEQYFGPGTRLTVT.